Sequencing of this T cell receptor beta chain was carried out in a study of cytomegalovirus exposure and HLA in healthy donors. Germline CDR1 and CDR2: SGHTA and FQGNSA. The CDR3 spans 14 residues. The V and J ends lost 4 bases and 0 bases respectively, with 10 bases between them. The study ran its PCR with 60 Vbeta and 13 Jbeta primers. Generated by immunoSEQ multiplex PCR, the TCRdb table keeps only in-frame clones and is missing some. The table lists fewer than 200,000 clones, roughly 80% of them singletons, with 4.5% in the top ten. Study-wide points: Researchers reported in a later analysis that common viral pathogens appeared linked to several top clusters. Highly shared sequence variants in one cluster were likely a sequencing artifact.

About this clone: The antigen is not known.

This clonotype was sampled from a woman between 45 and 65 years old in good health and CMV-seropositive. The specimen sequenced was PBMCs. V usage is TRBV7-2 and J usage is TRBJ2-7; D unresolved. The CDR3 coding sequence is TGTGCCAGCAGCTCCCACTCCGTCTCCTACGAGCAGTACTTC. This codes for CASSSHSVSYEQYF.